Listed below are T cell receptor beta chains from one sample, sequenced in a study of blood T cell repertoires in COVID-19. The repertoire was sequenced with immunoSEQ multiplex PCR; TCRdb's copy has only in-frame clones and lacks some. Of roughly 220,000 clones listed, about 84% are singletons. The material sequenced was PBMCs or T cells enriched from blood (not recorded which). The receptors derive from a man aged 30 to 45 with acute COVID-19. Both conserved end residues are part of each CDR3.

V | CDR3
TRBV12-5 | CASGLASGGAGELFF
TRBV9 | CASNTAGPQTGELFF
TRBV24-1 | CATSDKAGAGYEQYF
TRBV10-2 | CASGQGYGYTF
TRBV3-1/TRBV3-2 | CASSPMAGGGNEQFF
TRBV27 | CASSQTSSPLHF
TRBV18 | CASSLVRDSSYEQYF
TRBV10-3 | CAISPGTISGNTIYF
TRBV2 | CASSEKKGAGSPLHF
TRBV19 | CASSILAGGGEEQYF
TRBV9 | CASSVSGLAGLTDTQYF
TRBV4-2 | CASSQGLFNEQFF
TRBV4-1 | CASSQDLIRGSSYGYTF
TRBV11-2 | CASSLSSGGHNEQFF
TRBV9 | CASSHSLAGGLNEQFF
TRBV30 | CAFDRTGTNEKLFF
TRBV25-1 | CASSDHGGSADTQYF
TRBV9 | CASSVATGTSGDTQYF
TRBV12-5 | CASGLGVMNTEAFF
TRBV10-3 | CAISESELAGHEQYF
TRBV6-5 | CASSLTGGDGYTF
TRBV29-1 | CSVGQGGNQPQHF
TRBV5-1 | CASSRTDSYEQYF
TRBV12-3/TRBV12-4 | CASSSTRGKLFF
TRBV30 | CAWSVGQANEKLFF
TRBV10-3 | CAIRMESPNSPLHF
TRBV12-3/TRBV12-4 | CASSFFGNTEAFF
TRBV7-3 | CASSIQGGQPQHF
TRBV5-5 | CASTLGDRGSQPQHF
TRBV19 | CATGQYMNTEAFF
TRBV28 | CASSSTRQGTGYYGYTF
TRBV18 | CASSSGQLLNEQFF
TRBV18 | CASSPPQAQPYGYTF
TRBV2 | CASSAIAGGSTDTQYF
TRBV5-1 | CASSTGQGTDTQYF
TRBV11-2 | CASSLDLAEVEAFF
TRBV21-1 | CASSKRWCGGNQPQHF
TRBV6-5 | CASSYSGQGGSPLHF
TRBV28 | CASSHDRGYGYTF
TRBV5-1 | CASSLGAGQPQHF
TRBV19 | CASTPGQQIYNEQFF
TRBV4-1 | CASSQEREGSYEQYF
TRBV6-4 | CASSPVDRGRLMETQYF
TRBV27 | CASSLLGGRGIDGYTF
TRBV11-1 | CASTGGQYYGYTF
TRBV24-1 | CATSEAGNEQFF
TRBV18 | CASSVGQGASYGYTF
TRBV6-2/TRBV6-3 | CASSFQDFRNEQFF
TRBV9 | CASSVGLAGVGGIEQFF
TRBV30 | CAWSPSRRSGANVLTF
TRBV19 | CASDGRQGLYGYTF
TRBV28 | CASSPGITGNTIYF
TRBV27 | CASSPIAGELFF